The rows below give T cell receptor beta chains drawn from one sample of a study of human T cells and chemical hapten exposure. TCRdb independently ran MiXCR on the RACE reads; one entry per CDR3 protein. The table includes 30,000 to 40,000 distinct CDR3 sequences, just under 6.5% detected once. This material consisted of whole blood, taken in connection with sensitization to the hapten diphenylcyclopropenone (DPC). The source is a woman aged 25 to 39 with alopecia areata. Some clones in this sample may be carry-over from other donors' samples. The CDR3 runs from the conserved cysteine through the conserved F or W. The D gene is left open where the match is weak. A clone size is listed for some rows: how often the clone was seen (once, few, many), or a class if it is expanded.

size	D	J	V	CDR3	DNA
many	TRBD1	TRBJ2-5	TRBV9	CASSGTGAQETQYF	TGTGCCAGCAGCGGTACAGGGGCCCAAGAGACCCAGTACTTC
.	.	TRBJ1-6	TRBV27	CASSRRTANNSPLHF	TGTGCCAGCAGTCGCAGGACGGCGAATAATTCACCCCTCCACTTT
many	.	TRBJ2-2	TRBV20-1	CSAQSRVETGELFF	TGCAGTGCTCAGAGCAGGGTGGAAACCGGGGAGCTGTTTTTT
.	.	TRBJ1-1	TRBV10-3	CAISDLNTEAFF	TGTGCCATCAGCGATTTGAACACTGAAGCTTTCTTT
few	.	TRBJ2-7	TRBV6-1	CASSGTSSYEQYF	TGTGCCAGCAGTGGAACCTCGTCCTACGAGCAGTACTTC
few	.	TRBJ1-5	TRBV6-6	CASSYLDAQHF	TGTGCCAGCAGTTACCTGGACGCCCAGCATTTT
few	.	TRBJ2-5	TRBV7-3	CASSIDRGETQYF	TGTGCCAGCAGCATTGACAGAGGGGAGACCCAGTACTTC
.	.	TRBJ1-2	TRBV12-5	CASGLVPGGVGANGYTF	TGTGCTAGTGGTTTGGTACCGGGAGGAGTTGGAGCAAATGGCTACACCTTC
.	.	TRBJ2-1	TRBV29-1	CSVVAEGGNEQFF	TGCAGCGTTGTAGCTGAAGGGGGCAATGAGCAGTTCTTC
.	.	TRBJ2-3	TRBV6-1	CASSVVGGLRDTQYF	TGTGCCAGCAGTGTGGTGGGGGGGCTTAGAGATACGCAGTATTTT
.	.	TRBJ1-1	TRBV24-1	CATRDDSTEAFF	TGTGCCACCCGAGACGATAGCACTGAAGCTTTCTTT
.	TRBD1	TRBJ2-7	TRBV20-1	CSARSGQGSAYEQYF	TGCAGTGCTAGAAGTGGACAGGGGAGCGCCTACGAGCAGTACTTC
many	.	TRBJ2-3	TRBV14	CASSQVGTTDTQYF	TGTGCCAGCAGCCAAGTGGGCACCACAGATACGCAGTATTTT
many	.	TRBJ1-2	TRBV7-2	CASSLLQRGYGYTF	TGTGCCAGCAGCTTATTGCAGCGAGGCTATGGCTACACCTTC
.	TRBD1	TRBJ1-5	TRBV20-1	CSAVRDSYSNQPQHF	TGCAGTGCCGTTCGGGACAGCTATAGCAATCAGCCCCAGCATTTT
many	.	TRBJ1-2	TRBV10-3	CAISEDGTFGYTF	TGTGCCATCAGTGAGGACGGTACTTTTGGCTACACCTTC